A single sample gave rise to the 10 T cell receptor beta chains below, sequenced in a study of beta chain features in type 1 diabetes. General observations from the study: Significant though moderate, a shortening of TCRB CDR3s appeared in all four CD4+ subsets of Type 1 diabetes patients.

The antigens for these receptors are not known. The whole isolated RNA underwent reverse transcription, so sequencing captured expressed TCRB transcripts. The repertoire was sequenced with immunoSEQ multiplex PCR; TCRdb's copy has only in-frame clones and lacks some. The data show under 350,000 clones, roughly 25% seen once. Sample: naive CD4+ T cells from blood. These receptors were taken from a woman aged 25 to 39 with type 1 diabetes.

The J gene is TRBJ1-3, the V gene TRBV5-6; D is undetermined. Germline CDR1 is SGHDT and CDR2 is YYEEEE. V was clipped by 0 bases and J by 0 bases, with 4 bases between them. This CDR3 comprises 14 residues. CDR3 in DNA: TGTGCCAGCAGCTTGGATAGCTCTGGAAACACCATATATTTT. Translating it yields CASSLDSSGNTIYF.

This clone has more than one count but fewer than ten. V and J are TRBV6-5 and TRBJ2-7, with D perhaps matching TRBD2 (6 bases). The CDR3 length is 14 residues. Trimming removed 5 bases from V and 2 bases from J, with 13 bases in between. The germline V gene has CDR1 MNHEY and CDR2 SVGAGI. The CDR3 sequence: CASSTNGLTYEQYF. In DNA form, the CDR3 reads TGTGCCAGCAGTACCAACGGACTAACCTACGAGCAGTACTTC.

This clone has just a few counts. The chain carries TRBV6-5 and TRBJ2-7; a weak D match, TRBD2 (7 bases). The germline V gene has CDR1 MNHEY and CDR2 SVGAGI. Trimming stripped 0 bases from V and 4 bases from J, with 13 bases between. This CDR3 spans 15 amino acids. CDR3 protein: CASSYSGGGRYEQYF. CDR3 nucleotide sequence: TGTGCCAGCAGTTACTCTGGCGGGGGCAGGTACGAGCAGTACTTC.

This clone has more than one count but fewer than ten. The V call is TRBV28, the J call TRBJ2-7; 9 bases align to TRBD1. Per germline, CDR1 MDHEN and CDR2 SYDVKM. The CDR3 has 13 amino acids. Trimming cost V 7 bases and J 7 bases; bases outside gene matches: 8. This CDR3 is CASNIQGAREQYF. CDR3 coding DNA: TGTGCCAGCAATATACAGGGGGCGAGGGAGCAGTACTTC.

V gene TRBV5-1 combines with J gene TRBJ2-1, with 7 bases fitting TRBD1. V dropped 1 base and J dropped 0; count of bases not matched to a gene: 10. Per the germline V gene, CDR1 is SGHRS and CDR2 is YFSETQ. The CDR3 covers 18 residues. CDR3 nucleotides: TGCGCCAGCAGCTTGATTCCAGGGGGAAGGAGCTCCTACAATGAGCAGTTCTTC. Translated, it gives CASSLIPGGRSSYNEQFF. The complete variable domain, with remaining parts taken from reference TRBV5-1 and TRBJ2-1, reads KAGVTQTPRYLIKTRGQQVTLSCSPISGHRSVSWYQQTPGQGLQFLFEYFSETQRNKGNFPGRFSGRQFSNSRSEMNVSTLELGDSALYLCASSLIPGGRSSYNEQFFGPGTRLTVL.

This clone was detected only a few times. The rearrangement joins TRBV30 to TRBJ1-2, with D perhaps matching TRBD1 (5 bases). CDR3 length: 15 amino acids. V was cut by 0 bases and J by 5 bases, with 16 bases left in between. CDR1 and CDR2 from the germline V gene are GTSNPN and SVGIG (reference sequence). CDR3 bases: TGTGCCTGGAGTGTACCAGGCTGGCAGGGATATGGCTACACCTTC. Its protein is CAWSVPGWQGYGYTF. The full variable domain, completed using reference TRBV30 and TRBJ1-2, is SQTIHQWPATLVQPVGSPLSLECTVEGTSNPNLYWYRQAAGRGLQLLFYSVGIGQISSEVPQNLSASRPQDRQFILSSKKLLLSDSGFYLCAWSVPGWQGYGYTFGSGTRLTVV.

This clone was detected a few times. The V call is TRBV15, the J call TRBJ2-1, with a weak D call TRBD1 (6 bases). Trimming left V 8 bases short and J 2 bases short, with 16 bases between. CDR1 and CDR2 from the germline V gene are LNHNV and YYDKDF (reference sequence). This CDR3 has 15 residues. Here the CDR3 DNA reads TGTGCCACCTCTTCGGACAGCCAGACCTACAATGAGCAGTTCTTC. This encodes CATSSDSQTYNEQFF.

The chain is built from TRBV6-1 and TRBJ2-3, with D unclear. The CDR3 covers 11 residues. V shed 8 bases and J shed 1 base, with 4 bases lying between them. Looked up from germline, CDR1 is MNHNS and CDR2 is SASEGT. This chain's CDR3 is CASEGTDTQYF. The CDR3 coding sequence is TGTGCCAGCGAGGGCACAGATACGCAGTATTTT.

The genes are TRBV7-9 and TRBJ2-3, with 8 nucleotides matching TRBD2. The germline gives CDR1 SEHNR, CDR2 FQNEAQ (reference sequence). The CDR3 is 15 amino acids. Trimming at V came to 3 bases and at J to 5 bases, leaving 7 bases not matched to a gene. Here the CDR3 DNA reads TGTGCCAGCAGCTTGAGCGGGGGATTTGGAGATACGCAGTATTTT. Protein: CASSLSGGFGDTQYF. Filled out from reference TRBV7-9 and TRBJ2-3, the complete variable domain reads DTGVSQNPRHKITKRGQNVTFRCDPISEHNRLYWYRQTLGQGPEFLTYFQNEAQLEKSRLLSDRFSAERPKGSFSTLEIQRTEQGDSAMYLCASSLSGGFGDTQYFGPGTRLTVL.

In DNA, the CDR3 is TGTGCCAGCTCCCTACCCGTGACAGGGGCATACAATGAGCAGTTCTTC. Its translation is CASSLPVTGAYNEQFF. V usage is TRBV18 and J usage is TRBJ2-1; TRBD1 agrees at 8 bases. The CDR3 runs 16 residues. The germline V gene encodes CDR1 KGHSH and CDR2 LQKENI. J lost 4 bases, V lost 6 bases, and 11 bases had no gene match. The whole variable domain, filled in from reference TRBV18 and TRBJ2-1, reads NAGVMQNPRHLVRRRGQEARLRCSPMKGHSHVYWYRQLPEEGLKFMVYLQKENIIDESGMPKERFSAEFPKEGPSILRIQQVVRGDSAAYFCASSLPVTGAYNEQFFGPGTRLTVL.